This TCR beta chain was profiled in a study of shared clonotypes between healthy human individuals. Looking at the study overall: CD8 memory received one plate per donor, CD8 naive two, CD4 memory three and CD4 naive three. Study observations and caveats: The authors expected sequencing depth to affect clonotype sharing among donors. Shared across four donors were around 5% of the naive CD4 clonotypes.

Naive CD8 populations comprised CD45RO-negative cells positively selected for CCR7, excluding terminally differentiated effector memory CD45RA+ cells. Adults of Caucasian background living in Nashville, Tennessee made up all donors. With respect to this clone: Its specificity is not known.

V was clipped by 2 bases and J by 3 bases; unmatched bases: 4. CDR1 and CDR2 from the germline V gene are MGHRA and YSYEKL. The CDR3 is 14 amino acids. Produced via immunoSEQ multiplex PCR; TCRdb's table is partial and in-frame only. In the table there are some 2 million clones, 85% to 95% of which are singletons. The clonotype was recovered from a man aged 18 to 29 in good health. This sequence joins TRBV4-1 and TRBJ2-7, with 7 bases identical to TRBD2. Sequenced: naive CD8+ T cells sorted from blood. CDR3 sequence reads: CASSQIGLGYEQYF. CDR3 coding DNA: TGCGCCAGCAGCCAAATCGGACTAGGCTACGAGCAGTACTTC.